This T cell receptor (beta chain) was obtained from a study of cytomegalovirus exposure and HLA in healthy donors. The study, taken as a whole, reports: CMV serostatus alone was available as immune exposure information. According to the study, around 150 TCR beta chains were cytomegalovirus-associated. An analysis was carried out at a later point. It showed that HLA-associated TCR beta chains were more clonally expanded than equally common non-associated chains. For TCR beta chains, V- and J-gene trimming was later linked to a missense DCLRE1C variant.

A note on this clone: Its cognate antigen is unknown.

60 Vbeta and 13 Jbeta primers were used in PCR. Here immunoSEQ multiplex PCR was the method, and the copy in TCRdb shows in-frame clones only, minus some. The sample lists about 160,000 clones, less than 80% seen once, with roughly 1.9% in the top ten. Sequencing used PBMCs. The sequence came from a man aged 35-49 years in good health and CMV-seronegative.

Written as DNA, the CDR3 is TGTGCCAGCAGTGAGACAGGGATTTATTCACCCCTCCACTTT. This encodes CASSETGIYSPLHF. The chain combines TRBV6-4 with TRBJ1-6; 7 bases line up with TRBD1. V was pared by 3 bases and J by 8 bases, with 4 bases of the junction left unmatched. The CDR3 consists of 14 residues. Germline V lookup: CDR1 MRHNA, CDR2 SNTAGT.